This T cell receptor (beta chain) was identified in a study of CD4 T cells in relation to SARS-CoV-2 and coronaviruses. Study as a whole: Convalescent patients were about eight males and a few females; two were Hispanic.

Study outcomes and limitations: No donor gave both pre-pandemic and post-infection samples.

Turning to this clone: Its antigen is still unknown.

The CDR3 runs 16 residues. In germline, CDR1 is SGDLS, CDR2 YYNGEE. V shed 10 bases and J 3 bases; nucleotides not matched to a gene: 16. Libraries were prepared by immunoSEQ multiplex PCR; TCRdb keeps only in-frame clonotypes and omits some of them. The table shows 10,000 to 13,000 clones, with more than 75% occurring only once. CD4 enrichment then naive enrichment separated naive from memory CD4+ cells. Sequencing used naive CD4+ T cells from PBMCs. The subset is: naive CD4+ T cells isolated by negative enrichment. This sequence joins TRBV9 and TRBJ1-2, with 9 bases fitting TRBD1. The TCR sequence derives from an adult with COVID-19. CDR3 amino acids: CARVRDRVHLYYGYTF. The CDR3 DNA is TGTGCCCGAGTCCGGGACAGGGTGCACTTATACTATGGCTACACCTTC.